A single sample gave rise to the 30 T cell receptor beta chains below, sequenced in a study of regulatory T cells in long-lasting Graves disease. Time point indicated: persistent/refractory GD, antithyroid drugs over 5 years with positive TRAb. PBMCs were the source of the RNA used for TCR sequencing. Construction of the TCR beta libraries employed iRepertoire HTBI primers in conjunction with Arm-PCR of CDR3 regions. TCRdb independently ran MiXCR on the multiplex PCR reads; one entry per CDR3 protein. Of a few hundred thousand distinct CDR3 sequences listed, approximately 25% are singletons. The sample was peripheral blood mononuclear cells (PBMCs), taken when the disease was refractory, from a patient treated with antithyroid drugs. These receptors all stem from a woman between 35 and 50 years old with Graves disease.

Many counts were recorded for this clonotype. The chain links TRBV28 to TRBJ2-7; 12 bases match TRBD2. The germline V gene has CDR1 MDHEN and CDR2 SYDVKM. The CDR3 loop spans 17 amino acids. V lost 3 bases to trimming and J lost 3 bases; unmatched junction nucleotides: 9. CDR3 in DNA: TGTGCCAGCAGTTTCGGGCTAGCGGGAGGGAACCTCTACGAGCAGTACTTC. The encoded protein is CASSFGLAGGNLYEQYF.

This clonotype was recorded only once. V is TRBV18 and J is TRBJ2-7; tentative D call: TRBD2 (6 bases). The germline gives CDR1 KGHSH, CDR2 LQKENI. Deletions cut 3 bases from V and 6 bases from J, with 18 bases between. This CDR3 spans 15 amino acids. CDR3: CASSPGGVKVLEQYF. In DNA form, the CDR3 reads TGTGCCAGCTCACCGGGAGGAGTTAAGGTACTCGAGCAGTACTTC.

This chain links TRBV6-5 with TRBJ2-7; D might be TRBD2 (6 bases). Germline CDR1 is MNHEY and CDR2 is SVGAGI. The ends were cut back, 4 bases at V and 1 base at J, with 11 bases in the middle. The CDR3 contains 14 residues. CDR3 sequence: CASSSVTRSYEQYF. The CDR3 DNA is TGTGCCAGCAGTTCCGTGACTAGGTCCTACGAGCAGTACTTC.

This clonotype was detected many times. The gene calls are TRBV20-1 and TRBJ1-6; D call uncertain. The CDR3 is made up of 13 amino acids. Trimming cost V 0 bases and J 15 bases, with 15 bases left between them. CDR1 is DFQATT, CDR2 SNEGSKA, per germline (reference sequence). As DNA, the CDR3 is TGCAGTGCTAGAGATAAGGTGAACAGTTACCTCCACTTT. Amino acid sequence: CSARDKVNSYLHF.

On this clonotype itself: It may be a read error: a sequence one base away is much more abundant. J is TRBJ2-5 and V is TRBV2, with 7 positions matching TRBD1. The CDR3 length is 13 residues. Germline CDR1 reads SNHLY; CDR2 reads FYNNEI. V lost 8 bases and J lost 7; bases outside the gene matches: 10. This chain's CDR3 is CASGRGGWVTQYF. The DNA of the CDR3 is TGTGCCAGCGGGAGAGGGGGCTGGGTGACCCAGTACTTC.

There are many counts of this clonotype. The chain has TRBV28 and TRBJ1-5; D not certain. Trimming removed 5 bases from V and 9 bases from J, with 11 bases in between. The length of the CDR3 is 12 residues. The germline CDR1 and CDR2 sequences are MDHEN and SYDVKM. CDR3 sequence reads: CASSRTVGPQHF. CDR3 nucleotides: TGTGCCAGCAGTCGGACGGTTGGGCCCCAGCATTTT.

This clonotype was seen many times. The chain joins TRBV28 to TRBJ2-5; 10 bases line up with TRBD2. The CDR3 is made up of 15 amino acids. CDR1 MDHEN and CDR2 SYDVKM come from the germline V gene. V trimming: 8 bases; J trimming: 5 bases; junction bases outside the gene matches: 11. CDR3 amino acids: CASDSGRPRGETQYF. In nucleotides, the CDR3 is TGTGCCAGCGATAGCGGGAGGCCCAGGGGGGAGACCCAGTACTTC.

The chain joins TRBV3-1 to TRBJ1-5; D remains unclear. CDR1 and CDR2 from the germline V gene are LGHDT and YNNKEL (reference sequence). CDR3 length equals 14 residues. V was cut by 1 base and J by 0 bases, with 4 bases left in between. The CDR3 sequence: CASSQGVSNQPQHF. In nucleotides, the CDR3 is TGTGCCAGCAGCCAAGGAGTTAGCAATCAGCCCCAGCATTTT.

The chain joins TRBV20-1 to TRBJ2-4; D not resolved. The V gene's germline CDR1 is DFQATT and CDR2 SNEGSKA (reference sequence). The CDR3 extends over 14 amino acids. Trimming stripped 3 bases from V and 4 bases from J, with 13 bases between. CDR3 residues: CSASEVSMKNIQYF. In nucleotides, the CDR3 is TGCAGTGCTAGTGAGGTATCCATGAAAAACATTCAGTACTTC.

This clonotype has only a few counts. The V gene is TRBV9, the J gene TRBJ1-2; a weak D match, TRBD1 (6 bases). Per the germline V gene, CDR1 is SGDLS and CDR2 is YYNGEE. The CDR3 spans 17 residues. V lost 3 bases and J 7 bases, leaving 25 bases between the germline ends. CDR3 sequence: CASSGQTGFGLNRGYTF. CDR3 in DNA: TGTGCCAGCAGCGGCCAAACAGGGTTTGGGCTGAATCGTGGCTACACCTTC.

This clonotype was counted only a few times. The rearrangement uses TRBV28 and TRBJ2-1; D not certain. The V gene lost 3 bases and the J gene lost 0 bases, with 9 bases spanning the gap. CDR3 size: 15 residues. Germline loops: CDR1 MDHEN, CDR2 SYDVKM. The CDR3: CASSLAVSSYNEQFF. In DNA form, the CDR3 reads TGTGCCAGCAGTTTGGCGGTAAGCTCCTACAATGAGCAGTTCTTC.

In this sample, this clonotype turned up many times. The gene calls are TRBV6-1 and TRBJ2-7; D uncertain. This CDR3 spans 12 amino acids. Germline V gene sequence: CDR1 MNHNS, CDR2 SASEGT. Deletions cut 1 base from V and 3 bases from J, with 4 bases between. CDR3 protein: CASSEGHYEQYF. The CDR3 DNA follows: TGTGCCAGCAGTGAAGGCCACTACGAGCAGTACTTC.

The chain links TRBV28 to TRBJ2-7; 7 nucleotides line up with TRBD2. Germline-derived CDR1 and CDR2 are MDHEN and SYDVKM. The CDR3 has 16 amino acids. The V gene end was trimmed by 6 bases and the J gene end by 2 bases; junction bases not matched to a gene: 13. CDR3 residues: CASSFSWRETPYEQYF. The CDR3 coding sequence is TGTGCCAGCAGCTTTTCTTGGCGGGAGACCCCCTACGAGCAGTACTTC. Full variable domain (missing parts from reference TRBV28 and TRBJ2-7): DVKVTQSSRYLVKRTGEKVFLECVQDMDHENMFWYRQDPGLGLRLIYFSYDVKMKEKGDIPEGYSVSREKKERFSLILESASTNQTSMYLCASSFSWRETPYEQYFGPGTRLTVT.

This clonotype was seen repeatedly, ten times or more. This chain connects TRBV28 to TRBJ2-7, with TRBD2 matching 14 bases. With 4 bases clipped from V and 4 bases from J, the junction kept 9 bases outside the gene matches. Germline lookup yields CDR1 MDHEN and CDR2 SYDVKM. The CDR3 extends over 17 amino acids. CDR3 sequence: CASSSGLAGGSSYEQYF. In DNA, the CDR3 is TGTGCCAGCAGTTCAGGACTAGCGGGAGGTTCGAGTTACGAGCAGTACTTC.

This clonotype was seen repeatedly, ten times or more. The chain is built from TRBV28 and TRBJ1-1; D is ambiguous. This CDR3 is 17 amino acids long. Germline values: CDR1 MDHEN, CDR2 SYDVKM. V was shortened by 6 bases and J by 0 bases, with 20 bases between the two germline ends. CDR3 nucleotides: TGTGCCAGCAGCCTGATTTATTTAAAAGAGTTGAACACTGAAGCTTTCTTT. Its translation is CASSLIYLKELNTEAFF.

This clonotype was seen a few times. This chain joins TRBV28 and TRBJ1-6; D unresolved. Trimming pared 7 bases from V and 0 bases from J, leaving 10 bases between. CDR1 and CDR2 from the germline V gene are MDHEN and SYDVKM. The CDR3 consists of 15 residues. The CDR3 sequence: CASKMGSSYNSPLHF. For the CDR3, the DNA is TGTGCCAGCAAAATGGGTAGCTCCTATAATTCACCCCTCCACTTT.

This clonotype has just a few counts. The chain joins TRBV3-1 to TRBJ1-5, with D possibly TRBD1 on 6 matching bases. Trimming took off 1 base at V and 8 bases at J, with 12 bases between the two ends. The CDR3 sequence is 14 residues long. The germline V gene encodes CDR1 LGHDT and CDR2 YNNKEL (reference sequence). CDR3 coding DNA: TGTGCCAGCAGCCAAGCGGGGGGCTTTGAGCCCCAGCATTTT. It is translated as CASSQAGGFEPQHF. Combining the CDR3 with reference TRBV3-1 and TRBJ1-5 gives the whole variable domain DTAVSQTPKYLVTQMGNDKSIKCEQNLGHDTMYWYKQDSKKFLKIMFSYNNKELIINETVPNRFSPKSPDKAHLNLHINSLELGDSAVYFCASSQAGGFEPQHFGDGTRLSIL.

This clonotype was found many times. The chain combines TRBV6-1 with TRBJ2-2; D uncertain. There are 14 residues in the CDR3. V was pared by 8 bases and J by 0 bases, with 10 bases between. CDR1 is MNHNS, CDR2 SASEGT, per germline. The CDR3 DNA sequence: TGTGCCAGCGTGGCCATCGCGAACACCGGGGAGCTGTTTTTT. It specifies CASVAIANTGELFF.

This clonotype came up a few times. The rearrangement links TRBV2 to TRBJ2-7; 8 positions match TRBD1. V trimming: 2 bases; J trimming: 4 bases; junction bases outside the gene matches: 4. This CDR3 region has 14 residues. CDR1 is SNHLY, CDR2 FYNNEI, per germline. CDR3 residues: CASSEQGAGYEQYF. The CDR3 nucleotides read TGTGCCAGCAGTGAACAGGGGGCGGGGTACGAGCAGTACTTC.

In this sample, this clonotype turned up many times. The rearrangement joins TRBV6-1 to TRBJ2-7, with no clear D. The CDR3 has 14 residues. V was shortened by 6 bases and J by 6 bases, with 18 bases between the two germline ends. Germline CDR1 MNHNS, CDR2 SASEGT. The CDR3 here is CASSNTRSSAEQYF. The CDR3 bases are TGTGCCAGCAGCAACACGCGGTCGAGTGCCGAGCAGTACTTC.

The V and J genes are TRBV6-1 and TRBJ2-3, with TRBD2 as a possible D gene (5 bases). Germline V gene sequence: CDR1 MNHNS, CDR2 SASEGT. This CDR3 contains 17 residues. Deletions cut 0 bases from V and 0 bases from J, with 13 bases between. The CDR3 coding sequence is TGTGCCAGCAGTGAAGCGCCAAGCGGAACGAGCACAGATACGCAGTATTTT. This codes for CASSEAPSGTSTDTQYF.

This chain joins TRBV12-3 or TRBV12-4 and TRBJ2-7; 12 bases fit TRBD1. V lost 4 bases, J lost 3 bases, and 13 bases stayed unmatched. CDR3 length: 18 residues. For the CDR3, the DNA is TGTGCCAGCAGTTATTTGGGGACAGGGGGCTCAGGCCTCTACGAGCAGTACTTC. It codes for CASSYLGTGGSGLYEQYF.

The chain links TRBV5-1 to TRBJ2-7; D might be TRBD1 (6 bases). The V end was cut by 2 bases, the J end by 3 bases, with 12 bases between. The germline CDR1 and CDR2 sequences are SGHRS and YFSETQ. The CDR3 totals 14 residues. CDR3 sequence: CASSFMGQYYEQYF. CDR3 nucleotides: TGCGCCAGCAGCTTCATGGGACAATACTACGAGCAGTACTTC. Based on the CDR3 plus reference TRBV5-1 and TRBJ2-7, the full variable domain is KAGVTQTPRYLIKTRGQQVTLSCSPISGHRSVSWYQQTPGQGLQFLFEYFSETQRNKGNFPGRFSGRQFSNSRSEMNVSTLELGDSALYLCASSFMGQYYEQYFGPGTRLTVT.

This clonotype appeared many times. CDR3: CASSYSGIQYF. The CDR3 DNA follows: TGTGCCAGCAGTTACTCGGGCATTCAGTACTTC. The genes are TRBV6-5 and TRBJ2-4; D is ambiguous. V lost 0 bases, J lost 9 bases, and 3 bases lay in between. CDR1 and CDR2 (germline): MNHEY, SVGAGI. This CDR3 comprises 11 residues.

This clonotype has at least ten counts. The chain employs TRBV28 and TRBJ2-5; TRBD1 matches at 8 bases. There are 16 residues in the CDR3. Germline assignment: CDR1 MDHEN and CDR2 SYDVKM. V was pared by 4 bases and J by 4 bases, with 11 bases of the junction left unmatched. The chain's CDR3 is CASSSTDRGQGETQYF. In nucleotides, the CDR3 is TGTGCCAGCAGTTCCACCGACAGGGGCCAAGGAGAGACCCAGTACTTC.

This clonotype was detected only a few times. The genes are TRBV5-1 and TRBJ2-7; TRBD2 matches 15 bases. V was clipped by 0 bases and J by 2 bases; unmatched bases: 6. Germline V gene sequence: CDR1 SGHRS, CDR2 YFSETQ. This CDR3 is 18 amino acids long. In DNA form, the CDR3 reads TGCGCCAGCAGCTTGGGGACTAGCGGGAGGGCCGGAGCCTACGAGCAGTACTTC. Protein sequence: CASSLGTSGRAGAYEQYF.

This clonotype was seen repeatedly, ten times or more. The rearrangement links TRBV11-2 to TRBJ1-2; possible D gene TRBD1, 6 bases. Germline CDR1 reads SGHAT; CDR2 reads FQNNGV. The V end lost 2 bases, the J end lost 2 bases, and 12 bases lay between the germline ends. There are 15 residues in the CDR3. CDR3 DNA: TGTGCCAGCAGCTTAAGTCTCGGACAGAACTATGGCTACACCTTC. This translates into CASSLSLGQNYGYTF.

This clonotype has just a few counts. V usage is TRBV7-9 and J usage is TRBJ2-7; TRBD1 agrees at 8 bases. Germline V lookup: CDR1 SEHNR, CDR2 FQNEAQ (reference sequence). CDR3 length equals 16 residues. V lost 2 bases, J lost 4 bases, and 10 bases stayed unmatched. The CDR3 sequence: CASSLQGASNLYEQYF. CDR3 nucleotide sequence: TGTGCCAGCAGCTTACAGGGGGCTAGCAACCTATACGAGCAGTACTTC.

CDR3 residues: CASCLGLSYEQYF. CDR3 DNA: TGCGCCAGCTGTCTGGGGCTCTCCTACGAGCAGTACTTC. This rearrangement joins TRBV5-1 to TRBJ2-7; possibly TRBD1 for D (5 bases). CDR3 length equals 13 residues. CDR1 is SGHRS and CDR2 is YFSETQ in the germline V gene. Trimming stripped 7 bases from V and 0 bases from J, with 11 bases between.

This clonotype was seen repeatedly, ten times or more. The CDR3 loop reads CASSEGTSGSIAETQYF. The CDR3 DNA reads TGTGCCAGCAGTGAGGGGACTAGCGGGAGTATAGCAGAGACCCAGTACTTC. This sequence joins TRBV6-1 and TRBJ2-5; 14 bases align to TRBD2. The V segment lost 3 bases and the J segment 4 bases; nucleotides outside the gene matches: 7. The CDR3 runs 17 residues. From germline, CDR1 is MNHNS and CDR2 SASEGT.